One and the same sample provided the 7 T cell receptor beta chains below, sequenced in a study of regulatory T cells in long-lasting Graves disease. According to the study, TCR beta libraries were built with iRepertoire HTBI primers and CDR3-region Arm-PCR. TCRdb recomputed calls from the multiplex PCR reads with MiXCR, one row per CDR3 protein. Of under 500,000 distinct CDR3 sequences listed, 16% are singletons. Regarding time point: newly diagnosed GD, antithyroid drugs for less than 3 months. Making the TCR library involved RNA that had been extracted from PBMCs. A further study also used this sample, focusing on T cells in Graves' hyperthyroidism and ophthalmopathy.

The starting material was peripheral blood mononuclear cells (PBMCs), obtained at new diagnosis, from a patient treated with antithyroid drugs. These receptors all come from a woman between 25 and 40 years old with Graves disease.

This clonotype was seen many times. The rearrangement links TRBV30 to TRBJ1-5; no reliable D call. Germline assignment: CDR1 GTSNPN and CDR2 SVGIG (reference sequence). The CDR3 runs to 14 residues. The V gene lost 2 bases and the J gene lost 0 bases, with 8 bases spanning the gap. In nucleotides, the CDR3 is TGTGCCTGGAGTCTGGGGTATAGCAATCAGCCCCAGCATTTT. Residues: CAWSLGYSNQPQHF. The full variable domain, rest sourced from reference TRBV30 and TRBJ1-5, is SQTIHQWPATLVQPVGSPLSLECTVEGTSNPNLYWYRQAAGRGLQLLFYSVGIGQISSEVPQNLSASRPQDRQFILSSKKLLLSDSGFYLCAWSLGYSNQPQHFGDGTRLSIL.

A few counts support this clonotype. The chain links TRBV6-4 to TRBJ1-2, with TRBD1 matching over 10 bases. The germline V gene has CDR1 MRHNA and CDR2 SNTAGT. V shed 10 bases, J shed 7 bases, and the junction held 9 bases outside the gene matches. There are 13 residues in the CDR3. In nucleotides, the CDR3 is TGTGCCACGGGACAGGGGCGCGTAAGTGGCTACACCTTC. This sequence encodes CATGQGRVSGYTF.

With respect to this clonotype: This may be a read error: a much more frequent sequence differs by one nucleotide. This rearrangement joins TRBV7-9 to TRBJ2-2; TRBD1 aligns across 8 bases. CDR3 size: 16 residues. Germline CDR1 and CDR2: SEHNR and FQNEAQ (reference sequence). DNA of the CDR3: TGTGCCAGCAGAAAAACGGGACAGGCGAACGCCGGGGAGCTGTTTTTT. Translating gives CASRKTGQANAGELFF. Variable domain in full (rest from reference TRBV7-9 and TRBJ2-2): DTGVSQNPRHKITKRGQNVTFRCDPISEHNRLYWYRQTLGQGPEFLTYFQNEAQLEKSRLLSDRFSAERPKGSFSTLEIQRTEQGDSAMYLCASRKTGQANAGELFFGEGSRLTVL.

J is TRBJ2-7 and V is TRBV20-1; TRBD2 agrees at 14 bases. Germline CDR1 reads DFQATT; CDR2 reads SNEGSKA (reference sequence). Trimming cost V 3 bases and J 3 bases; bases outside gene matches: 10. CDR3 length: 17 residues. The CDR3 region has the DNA TGCAGTGCTAGCGGGGAGACTAGCGGGAGGGCCGACTACGAGCAGTACTTC. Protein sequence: CSASGETSGRADYEQYF.

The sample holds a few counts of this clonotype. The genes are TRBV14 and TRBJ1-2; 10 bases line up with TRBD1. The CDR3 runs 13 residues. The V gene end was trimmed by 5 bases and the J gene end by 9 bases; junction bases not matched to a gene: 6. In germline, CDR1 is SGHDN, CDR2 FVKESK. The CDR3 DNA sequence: TGTGCCAGCAGCTGGGACAGGGGATACCGCTACACCTTC. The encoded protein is CASSWDRGYRYTF.

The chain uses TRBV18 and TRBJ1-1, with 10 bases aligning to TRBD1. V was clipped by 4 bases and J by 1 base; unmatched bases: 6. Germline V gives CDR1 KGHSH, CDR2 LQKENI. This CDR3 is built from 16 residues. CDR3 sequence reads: CASSRRDRGSNTEAFF. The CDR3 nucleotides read TGTGCCAGCTCACGTCGGGACAGGGGTTCGAACACTGAAGCTTTCTTT.

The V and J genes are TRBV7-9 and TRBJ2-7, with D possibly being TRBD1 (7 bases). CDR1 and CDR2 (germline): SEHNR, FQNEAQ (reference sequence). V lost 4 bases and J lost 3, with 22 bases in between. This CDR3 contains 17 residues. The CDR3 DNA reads TGTGCCAGCAGCTCTCAGGGGGTCGGGGGAAGAAACTACGAGCAGTACTTC. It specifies CASSSQGVGGRNYEQYF.